Following are 18 T cell receptor beta chains from one sample sequenced in a study of T cells expressing NK-cell markers. TCRdb reprocessed the 5' RACE reads and keeps a single row for each CDR3 protein, giving no DNA. This repertoire includes a few hundred thousand distinct CDR3 sequences. The sequenced sample consisted of blood T cells: a sorted CD56 or NKG2C T cell subset, CD4+ or CD8+ T cells, or bulk PBMC T cells (not recorded which). These TCRs come from a young man in good health.

This chain connects TRBV12-3 or TRBV12-4 to TRBJ2-5; the TCRdb D gene call, TRBD2, has no DNA to confirm it. The CDR3 is 13 amino acids. The CDR3 spells CASSGDGGETQYF.

The CDR3 spells CASKRGQGQDTGELFF. The rearrangement links TRBV27 to TRBJ2-2; TCRdb's D call, TRBD1, is unchecked because there is no DNA. CDR3 length: 16 residues. The germline V gene encodes CDR1 MNHEY and CDR2 SMNVEV (reference sequence).

The chain links TRBV2 to TRBJ1-3; the D call from TCRdb, TRBD1, cannot be confirmed without DNA. Per the germline V gene, CDR1 is SNHLY and CDR2 is FYNNEI. There are 13 residues in the CDR3. CDR3 amino acids: CANRGQAGNTIYF.

This chain links TRBV7-9 with TRBJ2-2; absent DNA, TCRdb's TRBD2 call cannot be checked. Germline CDR1 reads SEHNR; CDR2 reads FQNEAQ (reference sequence). The CDR3 loop spans 17 amino acids. CDR3 amino acids: CASSLPGLIRNTGELFF.

The chain joins TRBV27 to TRBJ2-7; TCRdb's D gene call, TRBD2, goes unchecked for lack of DNA. Per the germline V gene, CDR1 is MNHEY and CDR2 is SMNVEV (reference sequence). The length of the CDR3 is 14 residues. CDR3 loop: CASSFSGRAYEQYF.

This chain uses TRBV18 with TRBJ2-7. This CDR3 contains 12 residues. Germline-derived CDR1 and CDR2 are KGHSH and LQKENI. Here the CDR3 reads CASSPWLDEQYF. The variable domain in full, completed from reference TRBV18 and TRBJ2-7, reads NAGVMQNPRHLVRRRGQEARLRCSPMKGHSHVYWYRQLPEEGLKFMVYLQKENIIDESGMPKERFSAEFPKEGPSILRIQQVVRGDSAAYFCASSPWLDEQYFGPGTRLTVT.

The rearrangement joins TRBV3-1 to TRBJ1-5; absent DNA, TCRdb's TRBD1 call cannot be checked. Germline CDR1 LGHDT, CDR2 YNNKEL (reference sequence). CDR3 length equals 14 residues. This CDR3 reads CASSQGQRNQPQHF.

V and J are TRBV20-1 and TRBJ1-5. From germline, CDR1 is DFQATT and CDR2 SNEGSKA (reference sequence). The CDR3 extends over 17 amino acids. CDR3 protein: CSARGGGSFWGNQPQHF.

The chain recombines TRBV20-1 with TRBJ2-7; no DNA is available, so the TRBD2 call from TCRdb remains unchecked. Germline loops: CDR1 DFQATT, CDR2 SNEGSKA (reference sequence). The CDR3 runs to 14 residues. This chain's CDR3 is CSASELAGVHEQYF.

The J gene is TRBJ1-2, the V gene TRBV7-2; TCRdb's D gene call, TRBD1, goes unchecked for lack of DNA. CDR3 length equals 14 residues. Per germline, CDR1 SGHTA and CDR2 FQGNSA. This CDR3 is CASSLGGAGSGYTF.

V is TRBV5-1 and J is TRBJ1-1. The CDR3 is 14 residues long. The germline V gene encodes CDR1 SGHRS and CDR2 YFSETQ. The CDR3 protein is CASSLVSGNTEAFF.

The CDR3 protein is CASRALPSHEQYF. This rearrangement joins TRBV25-1 to TRBJ2-7; as DNA is missing, the TRBD2 call by TCRdb cannot be tested. This CDR3 region has 13 residues. CDR1 is MGHDK, CDR2 SYGVNS, per germline.

CDR3 residues: CSARDTLAGAGETQYF. The genes are TRBV20-1 and TRBJ2-5; TCRdb names TRBD2, which stays unverified in the absence of DNA. The germline V gene has CDR1 DFQATT and CDR2 SNEGSKA (reference sequence). The CDR3 sequence is 16 residues long.

V gene TRBV29-1 combines with J gene TRBJ2-3; TCRdb proposes TRBD1, but this gene call is untestable without DNA. The CDR3 consists of 14 residues. The V gene's germline CDR1 is SQVTM and CDR2 ANQGSEA. This chain's CDR3 is CSGHFGPDTDTQYF.

The rearrangement joins TRBV5-1 to TRBJ2-1; TCRdb gives TRBD2 as the D gene, but with no DNA this cannot be confirmed. This CDR3 is 16 amino acids long. Germline CDR1 SGHRS, CDR2 YFSETQ. The CDR3 is CASSPITSGRGDEQFF.

This rearrangement joins TRBV2 to TRBJ2-3; the TCRdb D gene call, TRBD2, has no DNA to confirm it. The CDR3 length is 22 residues. Germline-derived CDR1 and CDR2 are SNHLY and FYNNEI. The CDR3 reads CASSQVSTPGLAGGSSTDTQYF.

The chain combines TRBV10-3 with TRBJ2-1; TCRdb calls TRBD2, which cannot be checked without DNA. The CDR3 has 18 amino acids. In germline, CDR1 is ENHRY, CDR2 SYGVKD. CDR3 protein: CASRQAVGLAGGPDEQFF.

The chain combines TRBV27 with TRBJ2-1; TCRdb proposes TRBD2, but this gene call is untestable without DNA. Germline CDR1 MNHEY, CDR2 SMNVEV (reference sequence). CDR3 length equals 15 residues. The CDR3 here is CASSLGGRALDEQFF.